Described below is a single TCR beta chain sequence and its context. The data originate from a study of blood T cell repertoires in COVID-19. Background on the study: The United States, Italy and Spain were the sources of the acute and convalescent COVID-19 samples.

The method was immunoSEQ multiplex PCR; TCRdb's version includes in-frame clones alone and lacks a portion of them. The repertoire has around 250,000 clones, about four fifths of them found once; the top ten carry 1.5% to 1.7%. The V and J ends lost 2 bases and 3 bases, in that order; junction bases with no gene match: 11. Per the germline V gene, CDR1 is SGHKS and CDR2 is YYEKEE (reference sequence). The CDR3 runs to 17 residues. The sequenced sample was peripheral blood. J is TRBJ1-3 and V is TRBV5-5, with 7 positions matching TRBD1. This clonotype originated in a woman between 35 and 50 years old who had recovered from COVID-19. The CDR3 sequence: CASSFTPGGPNGNTIYF. The CDR3 DNA reads TGTGCCAGCAGCTTCACCCCAGGGGGGCCAAATGGAAACACCATATATTTT.